This TCR beta chain was documented in a study of a mutant IDH1 vaccine in newly diagnosed glioma. The germline gives CDR1 MNHEY, CDR2 SMNVEV (reference sequence). V was trimmed by 6 bases and J by 0 bases, leaving 11 bases between them. The CDR3 loop spans 14 amino acids. Regarding time point: week 47, end of study. Each dose of the vaccine consisted of 300 ug of mutant IDH1 20-mer peptide, with topical imiquimod. As regards this clone: No antigen is known for it.

Here immunoSEQ multiplex PCR was the method, and the copy in TCRdb shows in-frame clones only, minus some. The sample holds around 40,000 clones; around 82% are singletons and the top ten take over 15%. The rearrangement links TRBV27 to TRBJ1-1; D unresolved. The source material was PBMCs, sampled from a glioma patient whose treatment included an IDH1 peptide vaccine. The receptor's source is a man aged 18 to 35 with glioma. Some clones in this sample may be carry-over from other donors' samples. CDR3 amino acids: CASSETPMNTEAFF. The CDR3, as DNA: TGTGCCAGCAGCGAGACACCTATGAACACTGAAGCTTTCTTT.